A selection of T cell receptor beta chains follows, all from one sample in a study of Graves' ophthalmopathy and Graves' hyperthyroidism. TCRdb re-analysed the multiplex PCR reads in MiXCR, keeping a single row per CDR3 protein. Of hundreds of thousands of distinct CDR3 sequences listed, roughly 40% are singletons. Material for sequencing was peripheral blood. The receptors originated from an adult man with Graves' ophthalmopathy. CDR3s leave out the opening cysteine and the closing phenylalanine or tryptophan.

>TRBV19
ASTESGQNQPQH
>TRBV25-1
ASSRGLAGGELF
>TRBV7-9
ASAGPQETQY
>TRBV20-1
SAIPIAGGDTEAF
>TRBV29-1
SVIQGPNSPLH
>TRBV11-2
ASSAGPRSGLPETQY
>TRBV25-1
ASSGDSNTGELF
>TRBV25-1
ASRGDSFGEKLF
>TRBV10-3
AISLAGEHGYTIY
>TRBV20-1
SARDRGGLAYEQY
>TRBV10-1
ASSWTATVYQPQH
>TRBV6-2/TRBV6-3
ASRSTGLEMSNQPQH
>TRBV19
ASSNSWTGYGYT
>TRBV19
ASNDRGVGTGELF
>TRBV5-1
ASSLEVGRRSGEQY
>TRBV5-8
ASSFLDPGSPLH
>TRBV29-1
SVKGHINQPQH
>TRBV19
ASSIDRNYEQY